This section outlines one TCR beta chain sequence together with its context. Its antigen is not known. The data derive from a study of cytotoxic CD8 clonotypes in ibrutinib-treated CLL. General observations from the study: T-cell clonality at baseline went above that of age-matched healthy donors and rose and fell with circulating CD8+ T-cell counts.

Germline V gene data show CDR1 as SGHVS and CDR2 as FQNEAQ. This CDR3 contains 14 residues. With 7 bases removed from V and 1 base from J, the gap between germline ends came to 13 bases. Depths of 1 in 200,000 to 1 in 1 million T cells were the sequencing target. Profiled with immunoSEQ multiplex PCR; TCRdb holds only in-frame clones, not every one. Among 50,000 to 60,000 clones listed, approximately 87% were seen once. Sequences were derived from PBMCs, sampled after 24 months of ibrutinib treatment. This receptor was identified in a human donor with chronic lymphocytic leukemia. The genes are TRBV7-8 and TRBJ2-5; the D gene could be TRBD1 or TRBD2 (6 bases each). The CDR3 protein is CASKTRGVQETQYF. CDR3 DNA sequence: TGTGCCAGCAAGACGAGGGGGGTCCAAGAGACCCAGTACTTC.